This paragraph covers one TCR beta chain sequence. This sample is drawn from a study of radiotherapy plus CTLA-4 blockade in lung cancer. Sequencing used immunoSEQ multiplex PCR; TCRdb keeps in-frame clones, though not all of them. The profile shows about 98,000 clones, roughly 88% of them singletons. This TCR was sampled from a human donor with non-small cell lung cancer that progressed on radiotherapy plus ipilimumab. The sample here was peripheral blood, taken from a patient treated with radiotherapy plus ipilimumab.

Here the CDR3 DNA reads TGTGCCAGCAGTTACTCCTTCGGGAGAGAGCAGTACTTC. Translating gives CASSYSFGREQYF. The chain carries TRBV6-5 and TRBJ2-7, with D possibly TRBD2 on 6 matching bases. The CDR3 has 13 amino acids. Trimming pared 0 bases from V and 7 bases from J, leaving 10 bases between. CDR1 and CDR2 (germline): MNHEY, SVGAGI.